This paragraph covers one TCR beta chain sequence. The CDR3 consists of 15 residues. Germline V lookup: CDR1 DFQATT, CDR2 SNEGSKA (reference sequence). Deletions cut 6 bases from V and 4 bases from J, with 21 bases between. This sample is drawn from a study of T-cell memory formation after mild COVID-19. 5'RACE with constant-segment primers yielded barcoded, UMI-tagged TCR alpha and TCR beta cDNA libraries. TCRdb reprocessed the 5' RACE reads via MiXCR and lists one record per CDR3 protein. Here the sample spans about 390,000 distinct CDR3 sequences, around a fifth being singletons. The V gene is TRBV20-1, the J gene TRBJ1-1; D perhaps matches TRBD1 (5 bases). The source of this sequence is an adult woman who had mild COVID-19 (a few samples of this study predate the infection). Cell type and time point are not known. Sequencing was performed on PBMCs or a T cell subset sorted from them (not recorded which). This chain's CDR3 is CSAHLRGRISTEAFF. The CDR3 DNA is TGCAGTGCCCACCTACGGGGGAGGATAAGCACTGAAGCTTTCTTT.